A selection of T cell receptor beta chains follows, all from one sample in a study of shared clonotypes between healthy human individuals. Assay: immunoSEQ multiplex PCR; the TCRdb copy retains only in-frame clones and omits some. This sample has some 2,500,000 clones, with about nine tenths found just once. The sample was naive CD4+ T cells from PBMCs. The origin of the receptors is a man aged 18 to 30 in good health. Some clones in this sample may be carry-over from other donors' samples. Both conserved end residues are part of each CDR3. The D gene is left open where the match is weak. Clone size, where shown, is once, few, many, or a class for clones that have expanded.

V	size	J	D	CDR3	DNA
TRBV28	NA	TRBJ1-5	NA	CASSLWGMRQPQHF	TGTGCCAGCAGTTTATGGGGGATGCGTCAGCCCCAGCATTTT
TRBV7-9	NA	TRBJ2-7	NA	CASSFSGDLEEQYF	TGTGCCAGCAGCTTCTCGGGGGATCTGGAAGAGCAGTACTTC
TRBV7-2	NA	TRBJ1-1	NA	CASSRRFMNTEAFF	TGTGCCAGCAGCCGTCGATTTATGAACACTGAAGCTTTCTTT
TRBV4-1	NA	TRBJ1-2	NA	CASSQDVHYYGYTF	TGCGCCAGCAGCCAAGATGTACATTACTATGGCTACACCTTC
TRBV5-1	NA	TRBJ2-7	TRBD1	CASNTGQGAYEQYF	TGCGCCAGCAACACGGGACAGGGGGCCTACGAGCAGTACTTC
TRBV28	NA	TRBJ2-7	NA	CASRESYEQYF	TGTGCCAGCAGGGAGTCCTACGAGCAGTACTTC
TRBV6-1	NA	TRBJ2-7	TRBD2	CASRELAGGYEQYF	TGTGCCAGCAGAGAACTAGCGGGAGGCTACGAGCAGTACTTC
TRBV5-6	NA	TRBJ2-2	TRBD2	CATTVSGRAVTGELFF	TGTGCCACCACGGTATCCGGGAGGGCCGTCACCGGGGAGCTGTTTTTT
TRBV4-2	NA	TRBJ2-7	TRBD2	CASSQVGEGGRRDYEQYF	TGTGCCAGCAGCCAAGTGGGTGAGGGCGGGAGGAGGGACTACGAGCAGTACTTC
TRBV7-9	NA	TRBJ1-1	NA	CASSPMRTGSEAFF	TGTGCCAGCAGCCCTATGAGAACAGGGTCTGAAGCTTTCTTT
TRBV4-1	NA	TRBJ2-1	NA	CASSQRVISLQGDNEQFF	TGCGCCAGCAGCCAACGGGTAATCAGCCTACAGGGAGACAATGAGCAGTTCTTC
TRBV18	NA	TRBJ1-4	NA	CASADRVATNEKLFF	TGTGCCAGCGCTGACAGAGTTGCAACTAATGAAAAACTGTTTTTT
TRBV2	NA	TRBJ2-2	NA	CASIRGENTGELFF	TGTGCCAGCATTAGAGGCGAGAACACCGGGGAGCTGTTTTTT
TRBV12-5	NA	TRBJ2-3	NA	CASSQGGTTDTQYF	TGTGCTAGTAGTCAGGGGGGTACCACAGATACGCAGTATTTT
TRBV5-4	NA	TRBJ2-7	TRBD2	CASSLPAGASYEQYF	TGTGCCAGCAGCTTGCCAGCGGGGGCATCCTACGAGCAGTACTTC
TRBV7-2	NA	TRBJ2-1	NA	CASSLNRVNEQFF	TGTGCCAGCAGCTTAAACAGGGTCAATGAGCAGTTCTTC
TRBV5-1	NA	TRBJ1-3	TRBD1	CASSQTGAGNTIYF	TGCGCCAGCAGCCAGACAGGGGCCGGAAACACCATATATTTT
TRBV4-2	NA	TRBJ2-1	NA	CASSQDRDFPLSSYNEQFF	TGTGCCAGCAGCCAAGACCGGGATTTCCCTCTCAGCTCCTACAATGAGCAGTTCTTC
TRBV30	NA	TRBJ2-2	NA	CAWSVPGELFF	TGTGCCTGGAGTGTCCCCGGGGAGCTGTTTTTT
TRBV14	NA	TRBJ2-7	TRBD1	CASSQRTGYEQYF	TGTGCCAGCAGCCAGCGGACAGGTTACGAGCAGTACTTC
TRBV7-9	NA	TRBJ2-6	TRBD1	CASSPGQGKAGANVLTF	TGTGCCAGCAGCCCAGGACAGGGAAAGGCTGGGGCCAACGTCCTGACTTTC
TRBV6-6	NA	TRBJ2-7	NA	CASSYSGQYEQYF	TGTGCCAGCAGTTACTCCGGACAGTACGAGCAGTACTTC
TRBV6-1	NA	TRBJ1-5	NA	CASSPPGAKPQHF	TGTGCCAGCAGTCCGCCGGGTGCCAAGCCCCAGCATTTT
TRBV5-1	NA	TRBJ1-4	TRBD1	CASSIGTGEEKLFF	TGCGCCAGCAGCATAGGGACAGGGGAAGAAAAACTGTTTTTT
TRBV5-1	NA	TRBJ2-1	NA	CASSLEPINEQFF	TGCGCCAGCAGCTTGGAGCCTATCAATGAGCAGTTCTTC
TRBV5-1	NA	TRBJ2-7	TRBD1	CASSSSGTGGYEQYF	TGCGCCAGCAGCTCCTCCGGGACAGGGGGCTACGAGCAGTACTTC
TRBV25-1	once	TRBJ2-5	NA	CASRSPGLETQYF	TGTGCCAGCAGATCGCCGGGGCTGGAGACCCAGTACTTC
TRBV30	NA	TRBJ1-6	NA	CAWSAISYNSPLHF	TGTGCCTGGAGTGCAATCTCCTATAATTCACCCCTCCACTTT
TRBV28	NA	TRBJ1-1	TRBD1	CASSSPTGGGKNTEAFF	TGTGCCAGCAGCTCACCCACAGGGGGCGGAAAGAACACTGAAGCTTTCTTT